These 25 T cell receptor beta chains share one sample of origin, sequenced in a study of T cell responses to AZD1222 COVID-19 vaccine. TCRdb's copy holds only in-frame clones and misses some; the assay was immunoSEQ multiplex PCR. This sample has approximately 100,000 clones, with about 88% found just once. This material consisted of peripheral blood, taken on day 0 of AZD1222 vaccination. These TCRs come from an adult in good health.

The rearrangement joins TRBV10-1 to TRBJ1-2, with D unresolved. Germline CDR1 is WNHNN and CDR2 is SYGVQD (reference sequence). This CDR3 region has 13 residues. Trimming removed 3 bases from V and 7 bases from J, with 12 bases in between. The CDR3 nucleotides are TGCGCCAGCAGTGATTTTAGGTTTGGTGGCTACACCTTC. It yields the protein CASSDFRFGGYTF.

The chain carries TRBV15 and TRBJ2-2; TRBD1 is a possible D gene (5 bases). Trimming removed 0 bases at V and 3 bases at J, with 11 bases between. The CDR3 is 16 residues long. CDR1 is LNHNV, CDR2 YYDKDF, per germline (reference sequence). CDR3: CATSRDRVAYTGELFF. CDR3 DNA sequence: TGTGCCACCAGCAGAGACAGGGTTGCATACACCGGGGAGCTGTTTTTT.

The rearrangement links TRBV29-1 to TRBJ1-3, with unresolved D. With 1 base removed from V and 2 bases from J, the gap between germline ends came to 12 bases. Germline-derived CDR1 and CDR2 are SQVTM and ANQGSEA. The CDR3 loop spans 15 amino acids. The DNA for the CDR3 is TGCAGCGTTGAAGGTGGAAGTTTGGCTGGAAACACCATATATTTT. Its translation: CSVEGGSLAGNTIYF.

As concerns this clone: Because it lacks the conserved phenylalanine or tryptophan at the end, this CDR3 is likely a read error. This chain links TRBV19 with TRBJ1-6; TRBD1 is a possible D gene (6 bases). V lost 3 bases and J 7 bases, leaving 10 bases between the germline ends. There are 14 residues in the CDR3. Germline CDR1 LNHDA, CDR2 SQIVND (reference sequence). CDR3: CASSIRQGNSPLHL. CDR3 nucleotides: TGTGCCAGTAGTATTCGGCAGGGGAATTCACCCCTCCACCTT.

This clone is a singleton in its sample. This chain uses TRBV30 with TRBJ1-1; the D gene is possibly TRBD1 (5 bases). Trimming took 3 bases from V and 1 from J, leaving 12 bases between them. The CDR3 is 14 amino acids. From germline, CDR1 is GTSNPN and CDR2 SVGIG (reference sequence). The CDR3 coding sequence is TGTGCCTGGAGGGTGGGGCTGAAGAACACTGAAGCTTTCTTT. Its protein product is CAWRVGLKNTEAFF.

V is TRBV11-3 and J is TRBJ2-2; TRBD2 matches at 7 bases. Germline CDR1 is SGHNT and CDR2 is YENEEA. The CDR3 sequence is 16 residues long. V lost 6 bases, J lost 0 bases, and 7 bases stayed unmatched. The CDR3 is CASSRGTKTNTGELFF. DNA for the CDR3: TGTGCCAGCAGTCGCGGGACTAAGACGAACACCGGGGAGCTGTTTTTT.

This clone was seen a handful of times. The rearrangement uses TRBV6-4 and TRBJ2-2; D is unclear. Trimming shortened V by 6 bases and J by 3 bases, and 11 bases separated the two germline ends. Germline V gene sequence: CDR1 MRHNA, CDR2 SNTAGT. This CDR3 contains 14 residues. CDR3 in DNA: TGTGCCAGCAGCCACAGTGAGGACACCGGGGAGCTGTTTTTT. Translation gives CASSHSEDTGELFF.

The V call is TRBV7-9, the J call TRBJ1-2; D is unclear. Looked up from germline, CDR1 is SEHNR and CDR2 is FQNEAQ (reference sequence). The CDR3 is made up of 10 amino acids. V gave up 4 bases and J gave up 6 bases, with 3 bases separating them. CDR3 bases: TGTGCCAGCAGCTCCGATGGCTACACCTTC. It yields the protein CASSSDGYTF.

The genes are TRBV27 and TRBJ1-4; 7 nucleotides agree with TRBD1. In germline, CDR1 is MNHEY, CDR2 SMNVEV (reference sequence). This CDR3 is built from 14 residues. J was trimmed by 8 bases and V by 6 bases; bases with no gene match: 9. The CDR3 spells CASSWDSRGEKLFF. In DNA form, the CDR3 reads TGTGCCAGCAGCTGGGACAGCCGCGGAGAAAAACTGTTTTTT.

The gene calls are TRBV6-4 and TRBJ1-1, with 7 nucleotides matching TRBD1. The CDR3 is 12 residues long. V gave up 6 bases and J gave up 4 bases; unmatched junction bases: 2. Germline CDR1 is MRHNA and CDR2 is SNTAGT. CDR3 amino acids: CASRAGGTEAFF. CDR3 DNA sequence: TGTGCCAGCAGGGCAGGGGGCACTGAAGCTTTCTTT.

The chain joins TRBV7-3 to TRBJ1-5; D is unresolved. Deletions cut 5 bases from V and 7 bases from J, with 18 bases between. In germline, CDR1 is SGHTA, CDR2 FQGTGA. The CDR3 is 15 amino acids. For the CDR3, the DNA is TGTGCCAGCAGCCCACCCGAATGGGGTATCCAGCCCCAGCATTTT. It encodes CASSPPEWGIQPQHF.

As regards this clone: Other DNA sequences in the same sample also yield this CDR3. The chain has TRBV5-1 and TRBJ2-7; no clear D gene. CDR1 and CDR2 (germline): SGHRS, YFSETQ. V was pared by 0 bases and J by 3 bases, with 1 base between. This CDR3 comprises 11 residues. CDR3 in DNA: TGCGCCAGCAGCTTGGACTACGAGCAGTACTTC. It codes for CASSLDYEQYF.

This clone was seen a few times. The J gene is TRBJ1-6, the V gene TRBV6-5; D unclear. The length of the CDR3 is 16 residues. Germline lookup yields CDR1 MNHEY and CDR2 SVGAGI. The V end was cut by 4 bases, the J end by 2 bases, with 12 bases between. The CDR3 region is CASSFDRVAYNSPLHF. The CDR3 coding sequence is TGTGCCAGCAGTTTTGATCGGGTCGCCTATAATTCACCCCTCCACTTT.

The chain uses TRBV6-5 and TRBJ1-2, with TRBD1 identical over 7 bases. After removal of 4 bases from V and 6 bases from J, the junction contained 2 bases not matched to a gene. Germline CDR1 and CDR2: MNHEY and SVGAGI. This CDR3 comprises 12 residues. Written as DNA, the CDR3 is TGTGCCAGCAGTTCGGGACAGCATGGCTACACCTTC. As protein: CASSSGQHGYTF.

The chain employs TRBV3-1 (or the pseudogene TRBV3-2) and TRBJ1-2; no definite D call. The CDR3 has 15 amino acids. Between the trimmed V and J ends, which lost 3 bases and 4 bases, there was a span of 15 bases. CDR1 is LGHDT, CDR2 YNNKEL, per germline (reference sequence). CDR3: CASSHLGSQIYGYTF. As DNA, the CDR3 is TGTGCCAGCAGCCATCTTGGCTCCCAGATCTATGGCTACACCTTC.

This clone was observed once. This chain uses TRBV9 with TRBJ1-5; D unclear. The CDR3 is made up of 14 amino acids. Germline lookup yields CDR1 SGDLS and CDR2 YYNGEE. V dropped 0 bases and J dropped 6 bases, with 10 bases sitting between them. Here the CDR3 DNA reads TGTGCCAGCAGCGTAGGGGTCGGTGGTCAGCCCCAGCATTTT. This translates into CASSVGVGGQPQHF.

This sequence joins TRBV6-5 and TRBJ2-1; 10 nucleotides agree with TRBD2. J was trimmed by 5 bases and V by 5 bases; bases with no gene match: 6. Germline loops: CDR1 MNHEY, CDR2 SVGAGI. This CDR3 is 15 amino acids long. The DNA of the CDR3 is TGTGCCAGCAGTCTTAGCGGGGGGCTAAACAATGAGCAGTTCTTC. Translating gives CASSLSGGLNNEQFF.

The rearrangement uses TRBV27 and TRBJ1-2; maybe TRBD1 (6 bases). There are 14 residues in the CDR3. Germline V gene lookup returns CDR1 MNHEY and CDR2 SMNVEV (reference sequence). The V and J ends lost 3 bases and 1 base respectively, with 9 bases between them. The CDR3 reads CASSFGRGNYGYTF. The CDR3 DNA sequence: TGTGCCAGCAGTTTTGGCAGGGGTAACTATGGCTACACCTTC.

The genes are TRBV2 and TRBJ1-1; D remains ambiguous. CDR3 length: 12 amino acids. V dropped 6 bases and J dropped 1 base, with 6 bases sitting between them. Germline CDR1 SNHLY, CDR2 FYNNEI. DNA for the CDR3: TGTGCCAGCAGAGACACGAACACTGAAGCTTTCTTT. Its translation: CASRDTNTEAFF.

The chain couples TRBV27 to TRBJ1-1; D unclear. The germline CDR1 and CDR2 sequences are MNHEY and SMNVEV (reference sequence). The length of the CDR3 is 16 residues. V lost 2 bases and J 0 bases, leaving 13 bases between the germline ends. The CDR3 bases are TGTGCCAGCAGTTTAAGGTGGGATGAGGTGAACACTGAAGCTTTCTTT. It yields the protein CASSLRWDEVNTEAFF.

The chain is built from TRBV7-8 and TRBJ1-2; TRBD1 aligns across 7 bases. With V trimmed by 2 bases and J by 8 bases, 20 bases remained unmatched. Germline-derived CDR1 and CDR2 are SGHVS and FQNEAQ. This CDR3 is built from 18 residues. Written as DNA, the CDR3 is TGTGCCAGCAGCTTACGTTTCAGCTCCCTGCGACAGGGAGGAGGCTACACCTTC. It is translated as CASSLRFSSLRQGGGYTF.

This clone was seen once. The genes are TRBV4-1 and TRBJ1-5; D may be TRBD1 (5 bases). Germline CDR1 is MGHRA and CDR2 is YSYEKL. V was shortened by 3 bases and J by 2 bases, with 11 bases between the two germline ends. The CDR3 runs 15 residues. The CDR3 protein is CASSHRVLGNQPQHF. The CDR3, as DNA: TGCGCCAGCAGCCACAGGGTTTTAGGCAATCAGCCCCAGCATTTT.

The rearrangement links TRBV6-2 or TRBV6-3 to TRBJ2-3; unclear D gene. In germline, CDR1 is MNHEY, CDR2 SVGEGT. Trimming cost V 0 bases and J 2 bases, with 9 bases left between them. This CDR3 is built from 15 residues. The CDR3 DNA is TGTGCCAGCAGTTACTCCTCTCCCCCCACAGATACGCAGTATTTT. Translation gives CASSYSSPPTDTQYF.

V usage is TRBV3-1 (or the pseudogene TRBV3-2) and J usage is TRBJ2-5; possible D gene TRBD2, 6 bases. The CDR3 has 16 amino acids. V was cut by 2 bases and J by 1 base, with 14 bases left in between. Germline CDR1 and CDR2: LGHDT and YNNKEL (reference sequence). The CDR3 DNA reads TGTGCCAGCAGCCAATCAGTGGGGGGTGGCCAAGAGACCCAGTACTTC. Translation: CASSQSVGGGQETQYF.

The chain uses TRBV7-8 and TRBJ2-7; 9 bases are a match to TRBD1. The germline V gene encodes CDR1 SGHVS and CDR2 FQNEAQ. This CDR3 is 15 amino acids long. J was trimmed by 4 bases and V by 5 bases; bases with no gene match: 9. CDR3 loop: CASSVDRGKGYEQYF. CDR3 DNA: TGTGCCAGCAGCGTAGACAGGGGGAAGGGGTACGAGCAGTACTTC.